This is a list of T cell receptor beta chains from one sample in a study of shared clonotypes between healthy human individuals. Clones were read by immunoSEQ multiplex PCR, and TCRdb kept only the in-frame ones, dropping some. Of about 2 million clones listed, about 95% were seen once; the top ten hold 1% to 1.5%. Sequenced sample: naive CD8+ T cells sorted from blood. These receptors came from a young man in good health. The CDR3 runs from the conserved cysteine through the conserved F or W. D genes are given only for firm matches.

j_call d_call v_call cdr3_aa cdr3_nt
TRBJ2-5 TRBD2 TRBV6-5 CASLAGGGTQETQYF TGTGCCAGCCTGGCGGGGGGGGGAACACAAGAGACCCAGTACTTC
TRBJ2-7 TRBD2 TRBV6-5 CASSYGGVSSYEQYF TGTGCCAGCAGTTACGGGGGGGTTAGCTCCTACGAGCAGTACTTC
TRBJ2-7 NA TRBV27 CASSLYLGGEQYF TGTGCCAGCAGTTTATATCTCGGGGGCGAGCAGTACTTC
TRBJ2-2 TRBD2 TRBV2 CASSDPAGGFGGELFF TGTGCCAGCAGTGACCCCGCGGGGGGGTTCGGCGGGGAGCTGTTTTTT
TRBJ1-1 NA TRBV7-9 CASSLSLNTEAFF TGTGCCAGCAGCCTATCTTTGAACACTGAAGCTTTCTTT
TRBJ1-3 NA TRBV29-1 CSVERGLSGNTIYF TGCAGCGTTGAAAGGGGATTGTCAGGGAACACCATATATTTT
TRBJ2-7 TRBD2 TRBV25-1 CASSELVAGVQQYF TGTGCCAGCAGTGAATTGGTAGCGGGGGTCCAGCAGTACTTC
TRBJ1-1 TRBD1 TRBV4-1 CASSLRQGGTEAFF TGCGCCAGCAGCCTCCGACAGGGAGGCACTGAAGCTTTCTTT
TRBJ2-7 TRBD2 TRBV7-9 CASSLLAAEQYF TGTGCCAGCAGCCTACTAGCGGCCGAGCAGTACTTC
TRBJ2-5 NA TRBV18 CASSFKRGQETQYF TGTGCCAGCTCCTTCAAGAGAGGGCAAGAGACCCAGTACTTC
TRBJ2-7 NA TRBV10-1 CASSEGVAPYEQYF TGCGCCAGCAGTGAGGGGGTAGCGCCCTACGAGCAGTACTTC
TRBJ1-2 NA TRBV28 CASSETGGVYGYTF TGTGCCAGCAGCGAGACAGGTGGTGTCTATGGCTACACCTTC
TRBJ1-2 NA TRBV13 CASSLEGNYGYTF TGTGCCAGCAGCTTAGAAGGGAACTATGGCTACACCTTC
TRBJ2-7 NA TRBV27 CASSSRGTYEQYF TGTGCCAGCAGTAGCAGAGGAACCTACGAGCAGTACTTC
TRBJ1-1 TRBD1 TRBV7-9 CASSLGQGWNTEAFF TGTGCCAGCAGCTTAGGACAGGGATGGAACACTGAAGCTTTCTTT
TRBJ2-3 TRBD2 TRBV11-2 CASSFYRDYLYTQYF TGTGCCAGCAGCTTTTACCGGGACTATTTATATACGCAGTATTTT